These 8 T cell receptor beta chains originate from one sample sequenced in a study of T cells in Graves' hyperthyroidism and ophthalmopathy. Using RNA transcripts as the source, TCR beta CDR3 regions were amplified. A first-round RT-PCR of the TCR CDR3 used the HTBI primer set. TCRdb called the multiplex PCR reads again in MiXCR, with one record for every CDR3 protein. The data hold about 290,000 distinct CDR3 sequences, with approximately 15% observed a single time. Sequences were obtained from blood. All receptors come from a woman between 55 and 75 years old with Graves' ophthalmopathy.

The table lists this clonotype with many counts. The chain joins TRBV2 to TRBJ2-5; TRBD2 agrees at 12 bases. V lost 4 bases, J lost 6 bases, and 9 bases stayed unmatched. The CDR3 sequence is 16 residues long. Germline CDR1 and CDR2: SNHLY and FYNNEI. CDR3 residues: CASSGSSGGAAKTQYF. CDR3 DNA: TGTGCCAGCAGTGGGTCTAGCGGGGGGGCTGCCAAGACCCAGTACTTC.

This clonotype was counted ten times or more. The V and J genes are TRBV18 and TRBJ1-4; D gene unclear. Germline CDR1 is KGHSH and CDR2 is LQKENI. V dropped 1 base and J dropped 6 bases, with 9 bases sitting between them. This CDR3 contains 14 residues. The DNA of the CDR3 is TGTGCCAGCTCACCACAGGGAAGCTATGAAAAACTGTTTTTT. Translated: CASSPQGSYEKLFF.

The rearrangement joins TRBV20-1 to TRBJ1-1; D might be TRBD1 (5 bases). V lost 0 bases and J lost 4, with 12 bases in between. Germline V gene data show CDR1 as DFQATT and CDR2 as SNEGSKA (reference sequence). CDR3 size: 14 residues. The CDR3 nucleotides read TGCAGTGCTAGAGATCGGAGGGGTGTCACTGAAGCTTTCTTT. Translating it yields CSARDRRGVTEAFF.

This clonotype was detected many times. This rearrangement joins TRBV6-1 to TRBJ2-7, with D perhaps being TRBD1 or TRBD2 (7 bases each). Germline CDR1 reads MNHNS; CDR2 reads SASEGT. This CDR3 region has 15 residues. V lost 8 bases and J lost 0, with 17 bases in between. The CDR3 coding sequence is TGTGCCAGCGGACTAGGGACAGAGAGCTCCTACGAGCAGTACTTC. Protein: CASGLGTESSYEQYF.

The chain is built from TRBV5-1 and TRBJ1-1; TRBD1 is a possible D gene (6 bases). From germline, CDR1 is SGHRS and CDR2 YFSETQ. This CDR3 spans 13 amino acids. Trimming removed 0 bases from V and 4 bases from J, with 7 bases in between. The CDR3 protein is CASSLGQATEAFF. The DNA of the CDR3 is TGCGCCAGCAGCTTGGGACAGGCCACTGAAGCTTTCTTT.

V is TRBV18 and J is TRBJ2-7; TRBD2 aligns across 10 bases. The CDR3 length is 15 residues. V was pared by 6 bases and J by 5 bases, with 10 bases of the junction left unmatched. In germline, CDR1 is KGHSH, CDR2 LQKENI. CDR3 loop: CASSQMRAGGNEQYF. CDR3 in DNA: TGTGCCAGCTCCCAGATGCGAGCGGGAGGGAACGAGCAGTACTTC. The whole variable domain, remainder taken from reference TRBV18 and TRBJ2-7, is NAGVMQNPRHLVRRRGQEARLRCSPMKGHSHVYWYRQLPEEGLKFMVYLQKENIIDESGMPKERFSAEFPKEGPSILRIQQVVRGDSAAYFCASSQMRAGGNEQYFGPGTRLTVT.

In regard to this clonotype: At one end, the junction sequence differs from germline, possibly due to a read error. The V gene is TRBV7-2, the J gene TRBJ2-1, with 9 positions matching TRBD1. The germline gives CDR1 SGHTA, CDR2 FQGNSA. The CDR3 spans 15 residues. The CDR3 is CASGLTSRDRDEQFF. In DNA form, the CDR3 reads TGTGCCAGCGGCTTAACGTCCCGGGACAGGGACGAGCAGTTCTTC.

The V gene is TRBV20-1, the J gene TRBJ2-3, with D perhaps TRBD1 (5 bases). The CDR3 is 15 amino acids. The V gene lost 4 bases and the J gene lost 0 bases, with 14 bases spanning the gap. Germline CDR1 is DFQATT and CDR2 is SNEGSKA (reference sequence). As DNA, the CDR3 is TGCAGTGCTATTCTCCTAGGGGCTAGCACAGATACGCAGTATTTT. Amino acids: CSAILLGASTDTQYF.